These T cell receptor beta chains were read from a single sample in a study of blood T cell repertoires in COVID-19. Repertoires were generated with immunoSEQ multiplex PCR, while TCRdb's copy carries only in-frame clones and drops some. The repertoire holds roughly 260,000 clones, with approximately 80% as singletons. Material: peripheral blood. Source of these receptors: a woman between 70 and 85 years old with acute or convalescent COVID-19. The conserved cysteine and the conserved F or W are not part of the CDR3 here.

TRBV7-2	TRBJ1-6	ASSLQALNSPLH
TRBV10-1	TRBJ2-7	ASSAGTGGSEQY
TRBV23-1	TRBJ1-2	ASSQPGKRNYGYT
TRBV4-2	TRBJ1-5	ASSQDWQGGQPQH
TRBV18	TRBJ1-1	ASSPRQNTEAF
TRBV6-1	TRBJ2-2	ASSEANRVSGELF
TRBV24-1	TRBJ1-5	ATSDPRTGGHQPQH
TRBV7-9	TRBJ1-2	ASSSWQGYGYT
TRBV4-3	TRBJ2-5	ASSQEYRGHSETQY
TRBV6-2/TRBV6-3	TRBJ1-3	ASSYNRQGTGNTIY
TRBV7-9	TRBJ2-1	ASSLVSGIGEQF
TRBV4-2	TRBJ1-6	ASSRRVIPGQGYSYNSPLH
TRBV5-1	TRBJ2-3	ASTLQGSPDTQY
TRBV15	TRBJ1-4	ATSRDQQPSWKLF
TRBV29-1	TRBJ1-6	SALGRGTGVLLSSYNSPLH
TRBV4-1	TRBJ1-6	ASSQDVGQGANSPLH
TRBV7-2	TRBJ2-7	ASSISGGAFSYEQY
TRBV3-1/TRBV3-2	TRBJ2-1	ASSHPGTSSNEQF
TRBV9	TRBJ2-2	ASSLRDRNAGELF
TRBV10-3	TRBJ1-4	AISVGSKDEKLF
TRBV18	TRBJ2-3	ASSPGQGVSLVSDTQY
TRBV24-1	TRBJ1-4	ATSGSEEKLF
TRBV10-1	TRBJ1-1	ASSEYAGTEAF
TRBV10-3	TRBJ2-7	ATDPGTSAEQY
TRBV6-5	TRBJ2-3	ASSYSLAGGTDTQY
TRBV5-1	TRBJ1-6	ASSLGTGTGDSPLH
TRBV10-3	TRBJ1-2	AISESGGKGT
TRBV15	TRBJ2-5	ATSRERGQETQY
TRBV19	TRBJ2-7	ASGPGLVSYEQY
TRBV27	TRBJ1-4	ASSPGQGEGDEKLF
TRBV7-2	TRBJ2-5	ASSLGTDRGRLKTQY
TRBV5-8	TRBJ1-2	ASSLTVYGYT
TRBV12-3/TRBV12-4	TRBJ2-1	ASRAANEQF
TRBV6-2/TRBV6-3	TRBJ2-1	ASSYIRTSGNEQF
TRBV29-1	TRBJ1-1	SVQTVGGGGTEAF
TRBV7-8	TRBJ1-5	ASSLISGRDNQPQH
TRBV7-2	TRBJ1-2	ASSTPPSGGGYT
TRBV5-8	TRBJ2-5	ASTGRAGETQY
TRBV27	TRBJ1-2	ASSPTGYNYGYT
TRBV14	TRBJ2-3	ASSQDFSRELADTQY
TRBV5-1	TRBJ1-1	ASSSTWTANTEAF
TRBV6-1	TRBJ2-3	ASSEGSYTDTQY
TRBV4-1	TRBJ1-1	ASSQVLLQGLTEAF
TRBV4-3	TRBJ1-6	ASSQDGQSNSPLH
TRBV9	TRBJ1-5	ASSVEGGVGQPQH
TRBV5-5	TRBJ1-6	ASSLLQGPVSPLH
TRBV4-2	TRBJ2-6	ASSQARIASGANVLT
TRBV18	TRBJ1-2	ASSPGQHYGYT
TRBV7-2	TRBJ1-4	ASSLGRVMGEKLF
TRBV15	TRBJ2-5	ATSRGSQRRGLYRQETQY
TRBV6-1	TRBJ1-2	ASSDAGLSSRGYT